The rows below give T cell receptor beta chains drawn from one sample of a study of Graves' ophthalmopathy and Graves' hyperthyroidism. From the multiplex PCR reads, TCRdb called clonotypes with MiXCR, one entry per CDR3 protein. Among about 590,000 distinct CDR3 sequences listed, roughly 40% were seen once. Sequencing was performed on peripheral blood or thyroid tissue (not recorded which). These receptor sequences come from an adult man with Graves' hyperthyroidism. CDR3s include the opening cysteine and the closing phenylalanine or tryptophan. A D gene is named only where the DNA matches it firmly. Clone size is shown for a subset of rows, as once, few, many or a class of expanded clone.

length: 15
V: TRBV7-9
J: TRBJ2-7
D: TRBD1
size: many
DNA: TGTGCCAGCAGCTTAAGGGACAGGGCTCCCACCGAGCAGTACTTC
CDR3: CASSLRDRAPTEQYF

length: 15
V: TRBV19
J: TRBJ1-5
D: NA
size: many
DNA: TGTGCCAGTAGTATATCGGGGGGTAGCAATCAGCCCCAGCATTTT
CDR3: CASSISGGSNQPQHF

length: 13
V: TRBV3-1
J: TRBJ2-7
D: NA
size: many
DNA: TGTGCCAGCAGCCACAGCGGTCTCTACGAGCAGTACTTC
CDR3: CASSHSGLYEQYF

length: 15
V: TRBV4-1
J: TRBJ1-6
D: NA
size: many
DNA: TGCGCCAGCAGCCAGGGGCCGGGGGCACGGTCACCCCTCCACTTT
CDR3: CASSQGPGARSPLHF

length: 15
V: TRBV20-1
J: TRBJ1-4
D: NA
size: many
DNA: TGCAGTGCTAGAATACCTCAGGGAGTTAGTGAAAAACTGTTTTTT
CDR3: CSARIPQGVSEKLFF

length: 13
V: TRBV5-1
J: TRBJ1-2
D: NA
size: many
DNA: TGTGCCAGCAGCTTAGTCGGAAACTATGGCTACACCTTC
CDR3: CASSLVGNYGYTF

length: 15
V: TRBV5-5
J: TRBJ2-2
D: NA
size: many
DNA: TGTGCCAGCAGCTTAAGGGGATCGAACACCGGGGAGCTGTTTTTT
CDR3: CASSLRGSNTGELFF

length: 16
V: TRBV20-1
J: TRBJ1-1
D: TRBD1
size: NA
DNA: TGCAGTGCTAGAGGACGACAGGGGCCACTGAACACCGAAGCTTTCTTT
CDR3: CSARGRQGPLNTEAFF

length: 15
V: TRBV2
J: TRBJ1-5
D: NA
size: NA
DNA: TGTGCCAGCAGCCAAAAAGGACAGTCCAATCAGCCCCAGCATTTT
CDR3: CASSQKGQSNQPQHF

length: 14
V: TRBV19
J: TRBJ2-7
D: TRBD1
size: many
DNA: TGTGCCAGTAGTGGGACAGGGGGCTCCTACGAGCAGTACTTC
CDR3: CASSGTGGSYEQYF

length: 16
V: TRBV10-3
J: TRBJ2-2
D: TRBD2
size: NA
DNA: TGTGCCATCAGCGTTAGCGGGAGATTCGACACCGGGGAGCTGTTTTTT
CDR3: CAISVSGRFDTGELFF

length: 15
V: TRBV18
J: TRBJ2-5
D: TRBD1
size: few
DNA: TGTGCCAGCTCACCCCCGGGACAGGGGGCGAAGACCCAGTACTTC
CDR3: CASSPPGQGAKTQYF

length: 12
V: TRBV7-8
J: TRBJ2-2
D: NA
size: many
DNA: TGTGCCAGCAGCTCAATAACGGGGGAGCTGTTTTTT
CDR3: CASSSITGELFF

length: 17
V: TRBV5-1
J: TRBJ1-5
D: NA
size: few
DNA: TGCGCCAGCAGCCCAGGCGGTGGTGGCTATAGCAATCAGCCCCAGCATTTT
CDR3: CASSPGGGGYSNQPQHF

length: 13
V: TRBV24-1
J: TRBJ2-7
D: NA
size: few
DNA: TGTGCCACCAGTGATTCAGTCTCCTACGAGCAGTACTTC
CDR3: CATSDSVSYEQYF

length: 15
V: TRBV11-2
J: TRBJ1-2
D: NA
size: many
DNA: TGTGCCAGCAGCCCAAGGTTGGGGGGTAACTATGGCTACACCTTC
CDR3: CASSPRLGGNYGYTF

length: 16
V: TRBV4-1
J: TRBJ1-5
D: NA
size: NA
DNA: TGCGCCAGCAGCCAAGATTTGGCAAGGTCGGGTCAGCCCCAGCATTTT
CDR3: CASSQDLARSGQPQHF

length: 13
V: TRBV5-8
J: TRBJ1-1
D: NA
size: many
DNA: TGTGCCAGCAGCATCAGTATCGGGGACGAAGCTTTCTTT
CDR3: CASSISIGDEAFF

length: 13
V: TRBV20-1
J: TRBJ1-5
D: NA
size: NA
DNA: TGCAGTGCTAGACGGAGCGACAATCAGCCCCAGCATTTT
CDR3: CSARRSDNQPQHF

length: 12
V: TRBV7-6
J: TRBJ2-2
D: NA
size: NA
DNA: TGTGCCAGCAGCTCTTCCACCGGGGAGCTGGTTTTT
CDR3: CASSSSTGELVF

length: 14
V: TRBV7-9
J: TRBJ2-7
D: NA
size: many
DNA: TGTGCCAGCAGCTTAGAAGGCAGGGGTAACGAGCAGTACTTC
CDR3: CASSLEGRGNEQYF

length: 14
V: TRBV7-2
J: TRBJ1-3
D: NA
size: many
DNA: TGTGCCAGCAGCCAGGGGTCTGCTGGAAACACCATATATTTT
CDR3: CASSQGSAGNTIYF

length: 15
V: TRBV29-1
J: TRBJ2-2
D: TRBD1
size: once
DNA: TGCAGCGTTATCGGGACAGGGGGAAACACCGGGGAGCTGTTTTTT
CDR3: CSVIGTGGNTGELFF

length: 17
V: TRBV7-8
J: TRBJ2-7
D: NA
size: NA
DNA: TGCGCCAGCAGCCAAGAGCTCGGACAGAGGAGCTCCTACGAGCAGTACTTC
CDR3: CASSQELGQRSSYEQYF

length: 16
V: TRBV15
J: TRBJ1-5
D: TRBD1
size: NA
DNA: TGTGCCACCAGCAGTGGACAGGGGGCCAGTAATCAGCCCCAGCATTTT
CDR3: CATSSGQGASNQPQHF

length: 14
V: TRBV7-9
J: TRBJ2-1
D: TRBD1
size: NA
DNA: TGTGCCAGCATCATCGGGACAGGGGACAGGGAGCAGTTCTTC
CDR3: CASIIGTGDREQFF

length: 19
V: TRBV12-5
J: TRBJ2-5
D: TRBD2
size: few
DNA: TGTGCTAGTGGTTTGGTAGTCGGGCTAGCGGGGGGGACGATTAAGACCCAGTACTTC
CDR3: CASGLVVGLAGGTIKTQYF

length: 16
V: TRBV5-8
J: TRBJ2-7
D: TRBD2
size: few
DNA: TGTGCCAGCAGAGCTTTAGCCAGCGGGAGGACTTACGAGCAGTACTTC
CDR3: CASRALASGRTYEQYF

length: 16
V: TRBV15
J: TRBJ2-7
D: TRBD1
size: NA
DNA: TGTGCCACCAGCAGAGATGGACAGGGGGGATCCTACGAGCAGTACTTC
CDR3: CATSRDGQGGSYEQYF

length: 14
V: TRBV12-3/TRBV12-4
J: TRBJ2-3
D: TRBD2
size: NA
DNA: TGTGCCAGCAGTTTAGCTAGCGGGAGAGATACGCAGTATTTT
CDR3: CASSLASGRDTQYF

length: 15
V: TRBV7-9
J: TRBJ2-5
D: TRBD1
size: NA
DNA: TGTGCCAGCTTACATACCGGGACAGCCTCGGAGACCCAGTACTTC
CDR3: CASLHTGTASETQYF

length: 14
V: TRBV19
J: TRBJ1-1
D: TRBD1
size: NA
DNA: TGTGCCAGAAGTGTTTCGGACAGGGGAGCTGAAGCCTTCTTT
CDR3: CARSVSDRGAEAFF

length: 14
V: TRBV5-6
J: TRBJ2-5
D: TRBD2
size: many
DNA: TGTGCCAGCAGATGGGGACTAGCGGGGGAGACCCAGTACTTC
CDR3: CASRWGLAGETQYF

length: 13
V: TRBV10-3
J: TRBJ2-5
D: TRBD1
size: NA
DNA: TGTGCCATCAGTGGGGACAGGGGACAGACCCAGTACTTC
CDR3: CAISGDRGQTQYF

length: 15
V: TRBV27
J: TRBJ2-2
D: TRBD1
size: few
DNA: TGTGCCAGCCGGGACAGGGATCGGAACACCGGGGAGCTGTTTTTT
CDR3: CASRDRDRNTGELFF

length: 11
V: TRBV20-1
J: TRBJ2-5
D: NA
size: NA
DNA: TGCAGTGCGCAGGGACCTGAGACCCAGTACTTC
CDR3: CSAQGPETQYF

length: 14
V: TRBV2
J: TRBJ2-2
D: NA
size: NA
DNA: TGTGCCAGCTCGGGGTCGACGAACACCGGGGAGCTGTTTTTT
CDR3: CASSGSTNTGELFF

length: 11
V: TRBV10-3
J: TRBJ2-7
D: TRBD2
size: NA
DNA: TGTGCCACCGACAGCGGGACCGAGCAGTACTTC
CDR3: CATDSGTEQYF

length: 13
V: TRBV7-9
J: TRBJ2-5
D: TRBD1
size: NA
DNA: TGTGCCAGCAGTACCGGGACAGGTTGGGAGCAGTACTTC
CDR3: CASSTGTGWEQYF

length: 15
V: TRBV7-9
J: TRBJ2-7
D: NA
size: NA
DNA: TGTGCCAGCAGCTTAGTAGTACAGTCACCCTACGAGCAGTACTTC
CDR3: CASSLVVQSPYEQYF

length: 12
V: TRBV7-8
J: TRBJ1-2
D: NA
size: many
DNA: TGTGCCAGCAGCTTAGGAGGGGTCGGCTACACCTTC
CDR3: CASSLGGVGYTF

length: 16
V: TRBV13
J: TRBJ2-7
D: NA
size: many
DNA: TGTGCCAGCAGCTTAAGCCCGCCCGACCCATTCTACGAGCAGTACTTC
CDR3: CASSLSPPDPFYEQYF

length: 12
V: TRBV30
J: TRBJ2-7
D: NA
size: NA
DNA: TGTGCCTGGAGCCTCAATGGGGGGGAGCAGTACTTC
CDR3: CAWSLNGGEQYF

length: 16
V: TRBV20-1
J: TRBJ2-7
D: NA
size: many
DNA: TGCAGTGCCCCTTATCCCGGGACCGCCTTGACCTACGAGCAGTACTTC
CDR3: CSAPYPGTALTYEQYF

length: 12
V: TRBV24-1
J: TRBJ2-2
D: NA
size: many
DNA: TGTGCCACCGACAGCAACACCGGGGAGCTGTTTTTT
CDR3: CATDSNTGELFF